Sequencing of this T cell receptor (beta chain) was carried out in a study of blood T cell repertoires in COVID-19. Study background: Samples came from the United States, Italy and Spain, spanning acute and convalescent COVID-19.

Only in-frame clones appear in the TCRdb table, and some are missing; sequencing was by immunoSEQ multiplex PCR. The table has some 200,000 clones, roughly four fifths seen once; the top ten hold 6% to 8%. V lost 7 bases to trimming and J lost 1 base; unmatched junction nucleotides: 2. The CDR3 covers 15 residues. Germline V gene sequence: CDR1 KGHDR, CDR2 SFDVKD. This rearrangement joins TRBV24-1 to TRBJ2-2; 10 nucleotides agree with TRBD1. Sample: peripheral blood. This receptor was obtained from a human donor with acute or convalescent COVID-19. The donor label of this sample is uncertain. For the CDR3, the DNA is TGTGCCACCAGCCGGGACAGGGGGAACACCGGGGAGCTGTTTTTT. As protein: CATSRDRGNTGELFF.